This T cell receptor beta chain was found in a study of shared clonotypes between healthy human individuals. The quantity of DNA used in unsorted PBMC replicate PCRs was 250 to 350 ng, corresponding to about 30,000 T cell genomes. The protocol was immunoSEQ multiplex PCR, while the TCRdb copy is restricted to in-frame clones and leaves out a portion. The sample contains hundreds of thousands of clones, about three quarters of which appear only once. Germline V gives CDR1 SGHAT, CDR2 FQNNGV. Trimming at V came to 5 bases and at J to 4 bases, leaving 10 bases not matched to a gene. The CDR3 sequence is 15 residues long. Findings of the study overall: The diversity represented, both genetic and in exposure history, was limited by few donors.

As to this clone: Its target is unknown.

The sample was PBMCs. The rearrangement uses TRBV11-2 and TRBJ2-7, with TRBD1 identical over 8 bases. The clonotype originates from a woman aged 40-49 years in good health. Some clones in this sample may be carry-over from other donors' samples. CDR3 amino acids: CASSPSGQGAYEQYF. CDR3 DNA: TGTGCCAGCAGCCCCTCCGGACAGGGCGCATACGAGCAGTACTTC.